This T cell receptor (beta chain) was documented in a study of blood T cell repertoires in COVID-19. Study details: There were acute and convalescent COVID-19 samples, and they came from the United States, Italy and Spain.

Some clones are missing from TCRdb's copy, which holds only in-frame ones; the method was immunoSEQ multiplex PCR. The sample carries 180,000 or so clones, about 88% recorded once. V lost 6 bases, J lost 0 bases, and 8 bases lay in between. This CDR3 has 14 amino acids. From germline, CDR1 is SNHLY and CDR2 FYNNEI. The sequence derives from a man younger than 35 with acute or convalescent COVID-19. The rearrangement joins TRBV2 to TRBJ2-2; D may be TRBD2 (6 bases). Sequenced input: peripheral blood. The CDR3 sequence is CASRAGTNTGELFF. The CDR3 DNA reads TGTGCCAGCAGGGCGGGGACGAACACCGGGGAGCTGTTTTTT.